What follows describes a single TCR beta chain. The data derive from a study of CD8+ T cells in alopecia areata. RNA extraction and reverse transcription yielded cDNA as sequencing template. The method was immunoSEQ multiplex PCR; TCRdb's version includes in-frame clones alone and lacks a portion of them. The table lists roughly 150,000 clones, about 53% of them singletons. V lost 0 bases to trimming and J lost 4 bases, with 18 bases between them. Germline values: CDR1 SGHTA, CDR2 FQGNSA. CDR3 length equals 17 residues. This chain links TRBV7-2 with TRBJ1-2, with D unclear. The starting material was CD8+ T cells sorted from blood, obtained at week 0. The receptor comes from a human donor with alopecia areata. DNA of the CDR3: TGTGCCAGCAGCTTAGCGCGGGGTCTAGACCTTAGCTATGGCTACACCTTC. Translation gives CASSLARGLDLSYGYTF.